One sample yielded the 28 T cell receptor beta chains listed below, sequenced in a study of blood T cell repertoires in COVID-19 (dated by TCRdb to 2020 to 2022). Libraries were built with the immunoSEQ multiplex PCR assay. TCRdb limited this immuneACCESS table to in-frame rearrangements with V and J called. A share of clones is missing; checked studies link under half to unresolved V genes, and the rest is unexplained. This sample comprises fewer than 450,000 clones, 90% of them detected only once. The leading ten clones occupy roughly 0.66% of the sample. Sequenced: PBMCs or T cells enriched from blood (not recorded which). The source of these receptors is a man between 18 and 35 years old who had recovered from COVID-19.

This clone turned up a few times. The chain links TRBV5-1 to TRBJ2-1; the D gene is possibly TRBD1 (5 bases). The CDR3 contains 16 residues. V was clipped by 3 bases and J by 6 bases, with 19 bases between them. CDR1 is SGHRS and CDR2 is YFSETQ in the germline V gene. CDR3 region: CASSYAQEPSPNEQFF. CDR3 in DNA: TGCGCCAGCAGCTATGCACAGGAGCCGTCCCCCAATGAGCAGTTCTTC.

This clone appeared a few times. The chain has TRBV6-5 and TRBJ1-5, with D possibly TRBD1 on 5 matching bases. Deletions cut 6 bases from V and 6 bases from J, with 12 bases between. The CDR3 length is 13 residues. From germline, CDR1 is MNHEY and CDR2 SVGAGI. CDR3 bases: TGTGCCAGCAGCCAACAGGTCGGTCAGCCCCAGCATTTT. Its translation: CASSQQVGQPQHF.

The CDR3 protein is CASSVEGGGNTEAFF. CDR3 DNA sequence: TGTGCCAGCAGCGTAGAAGGAGGAGGCAACACTGAAGCTTTCTTT. V and J are TRBV9 and TRBJ1-1; no definite D call. This CDR3 is 15 amino acids long. The V end lost 0 bases, the J end lost 2 bases, and 11 bases lay between the germline ends. Germline values: CDR1 SGDLS, CDR2 YYNGEE.

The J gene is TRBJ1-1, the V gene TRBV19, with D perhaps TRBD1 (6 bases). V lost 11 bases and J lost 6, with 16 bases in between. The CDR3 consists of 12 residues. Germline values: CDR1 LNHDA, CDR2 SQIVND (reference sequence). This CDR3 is CASTRGISEAFF. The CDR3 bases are TGTGCCTCGACCAGGGGAATATCTGAAGCTTTCTTT.

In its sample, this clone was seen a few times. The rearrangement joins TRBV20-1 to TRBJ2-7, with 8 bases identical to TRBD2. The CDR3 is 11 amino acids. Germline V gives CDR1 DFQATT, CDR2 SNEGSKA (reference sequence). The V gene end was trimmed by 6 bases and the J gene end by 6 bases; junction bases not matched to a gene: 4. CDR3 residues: CSAPGGAEQYF. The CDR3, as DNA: TGCAGTGCCCCGGGGGGGGCCGAGCAGTACTTC.

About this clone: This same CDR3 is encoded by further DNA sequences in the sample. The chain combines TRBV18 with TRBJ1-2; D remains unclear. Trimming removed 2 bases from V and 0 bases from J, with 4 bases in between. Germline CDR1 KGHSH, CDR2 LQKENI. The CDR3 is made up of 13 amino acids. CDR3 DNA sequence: TGTGCCAGCTCACCAGGCTCTAACTATGGCTACACCTTC. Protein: CASSPGSNYGYTF.

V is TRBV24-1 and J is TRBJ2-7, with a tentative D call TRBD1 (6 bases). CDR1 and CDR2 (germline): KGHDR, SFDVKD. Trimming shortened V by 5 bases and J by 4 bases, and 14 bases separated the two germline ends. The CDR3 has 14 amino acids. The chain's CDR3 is CATSGQGTVYEQYF. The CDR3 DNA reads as TGTGCCACCAGTGGTCAGGGGACCGTATACGAGCAGTACTTC.

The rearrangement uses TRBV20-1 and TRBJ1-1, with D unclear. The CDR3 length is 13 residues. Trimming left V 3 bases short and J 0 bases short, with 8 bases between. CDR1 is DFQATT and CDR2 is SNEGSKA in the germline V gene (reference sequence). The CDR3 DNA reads TGCAGTGCTAGTTATTTTATGAACACTGAAGCTTTCTTT. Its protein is CSASYFMNTEAFF.

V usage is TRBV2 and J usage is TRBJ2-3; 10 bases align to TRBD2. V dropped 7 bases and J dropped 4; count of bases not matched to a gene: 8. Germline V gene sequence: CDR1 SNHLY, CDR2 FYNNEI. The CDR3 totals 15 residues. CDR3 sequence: CASNFLAGASDTQYF. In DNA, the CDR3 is TGTGCCAGCAACTTTCTAGCGGGGGCTTCAGATACGCAGTATTTT. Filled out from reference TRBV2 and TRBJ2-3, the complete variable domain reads EPEVTQTPSHQVTQMGQEVILRCVPISNHLYFYWYRQILGQKVEFLVSFYNNEISEKSEIFDDQFSVERPDGSNFTLKIRSTKLEDSAMYFCASNFLAGASDTQYFGPGTRLTVL.

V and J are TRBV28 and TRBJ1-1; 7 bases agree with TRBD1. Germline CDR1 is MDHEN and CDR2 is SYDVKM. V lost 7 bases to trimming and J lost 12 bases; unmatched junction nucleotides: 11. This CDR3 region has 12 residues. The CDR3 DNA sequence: TGTGCCAGCAACCTCCTACAGGGGAAGACTTTCTTT. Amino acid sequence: CASNLLQGKTFF.

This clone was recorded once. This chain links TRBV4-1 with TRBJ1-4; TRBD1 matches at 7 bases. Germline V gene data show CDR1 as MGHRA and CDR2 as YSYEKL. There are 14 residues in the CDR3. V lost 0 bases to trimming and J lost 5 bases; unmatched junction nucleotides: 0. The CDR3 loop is CASSQDRGNEKLFF. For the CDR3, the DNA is TGCGCCAGCAGCCAAGACAGGGGGAATGAAAAACTGTTTTTT.

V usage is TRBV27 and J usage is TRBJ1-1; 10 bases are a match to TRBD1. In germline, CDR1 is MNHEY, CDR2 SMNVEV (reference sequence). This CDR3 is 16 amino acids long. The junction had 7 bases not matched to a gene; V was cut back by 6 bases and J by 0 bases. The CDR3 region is CASSEGDRGMNTEAFF. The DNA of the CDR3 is TGTGCCAGCAGCGAGGGGGACAGGGGAATGAACACTGAAGCTTTCTTT.

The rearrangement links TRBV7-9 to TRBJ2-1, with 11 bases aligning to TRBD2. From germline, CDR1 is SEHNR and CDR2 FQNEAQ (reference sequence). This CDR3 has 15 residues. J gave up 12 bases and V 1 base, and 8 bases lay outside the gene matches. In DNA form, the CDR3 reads TGTGCCAGCAGCTTAGTGGGGACTAGCGGAGGCGGGCAGTTCTTC. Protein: CASSLVGTSGGGQFF. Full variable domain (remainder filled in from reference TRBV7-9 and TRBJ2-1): DTGVSQNPRHKITKRGQNVTFRCDPISEHNRLYWYRQTLGQGPEFLTYFQNEAQLEKSRLLSDRFSAERPKGSFSTLEIQRTEQGDSAMYLCASSLVGTSGGGQFFGPGTRLTVL.

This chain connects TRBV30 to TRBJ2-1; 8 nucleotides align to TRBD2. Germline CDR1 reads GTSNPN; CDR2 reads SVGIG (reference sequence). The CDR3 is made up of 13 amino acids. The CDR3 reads CARNSGDYNEQFF. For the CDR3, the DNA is TGTGCTCGGAATAGCGGGGATTACAATGAGCAGTTCTTC.

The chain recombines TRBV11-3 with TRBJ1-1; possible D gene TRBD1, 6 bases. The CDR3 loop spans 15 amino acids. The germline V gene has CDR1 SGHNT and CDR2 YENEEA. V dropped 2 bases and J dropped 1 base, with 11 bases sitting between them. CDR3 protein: CASSLRDRPNTEAFF. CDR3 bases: TGTGCCAGCAGCTTAAGAGACAGGCCGAACACTGAAGCTTTCTTT.

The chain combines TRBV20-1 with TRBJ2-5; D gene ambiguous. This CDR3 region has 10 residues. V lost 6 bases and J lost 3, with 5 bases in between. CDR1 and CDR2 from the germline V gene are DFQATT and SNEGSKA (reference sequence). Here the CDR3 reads CSALKETQYF. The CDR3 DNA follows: TGCAGTGCCCTAAAAGAGACCCAGTACTTC.

The CDR3 spells CASMLYSYNEQFF. CDR3 in DNA: TGTGCCAGCATGCTCTACTCCTACAATGAGCAGTTCTTC. The rearrangement links TRBV28 to TRBJ2-1; D remains unclear. Germline V gene sequence: CDR1 MDHEN, CDR2 SYDVKM. CDR3 size: 13 residues. V was clipped by 7 bases and J by 0 bases, with 7 bases between them.

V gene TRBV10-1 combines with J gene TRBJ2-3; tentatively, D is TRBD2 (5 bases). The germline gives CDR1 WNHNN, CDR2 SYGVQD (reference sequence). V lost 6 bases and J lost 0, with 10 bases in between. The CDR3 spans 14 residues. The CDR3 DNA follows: TGCGCCAGCAGCCGGACGGGGAGCACAGATACGCAGTATTTT. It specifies CASSRTGSTDTQYF.

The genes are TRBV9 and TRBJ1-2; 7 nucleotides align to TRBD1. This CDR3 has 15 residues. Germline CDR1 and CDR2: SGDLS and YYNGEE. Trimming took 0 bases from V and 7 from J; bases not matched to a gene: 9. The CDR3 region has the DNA TGTGCCAGCAGCGTAGAGAGGGGGCTCGTCGGTGGCTACACCTTC. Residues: CASSVERGLVGGYTF.

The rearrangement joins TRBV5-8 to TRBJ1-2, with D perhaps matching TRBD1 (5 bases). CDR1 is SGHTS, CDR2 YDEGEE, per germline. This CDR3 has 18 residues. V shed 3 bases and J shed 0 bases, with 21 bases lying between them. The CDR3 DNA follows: TGTGCCAGCAGCTCACAGTTCGGGGGACCACGAGCTAACTATGGCTACACCTTC. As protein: CASSSQFGGPRANYGYTF.

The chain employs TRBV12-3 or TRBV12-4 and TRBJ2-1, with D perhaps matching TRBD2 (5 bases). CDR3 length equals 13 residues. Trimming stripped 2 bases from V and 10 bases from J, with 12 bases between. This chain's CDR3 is CASSLTAGGEQFF. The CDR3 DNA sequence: TGTGCCAGCAGTTTAACGGCTGGAGGCGAGCAGTTCTTC.

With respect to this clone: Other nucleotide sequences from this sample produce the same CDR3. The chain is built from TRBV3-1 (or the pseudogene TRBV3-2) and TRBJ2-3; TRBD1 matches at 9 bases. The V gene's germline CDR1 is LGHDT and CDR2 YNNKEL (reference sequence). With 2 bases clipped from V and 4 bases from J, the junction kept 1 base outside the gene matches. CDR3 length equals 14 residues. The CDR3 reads CASSQWDRADTQYF. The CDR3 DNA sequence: TGTGCCAGCAGCCAATGGGACAGGGCAGATACGCAGTATTTT.

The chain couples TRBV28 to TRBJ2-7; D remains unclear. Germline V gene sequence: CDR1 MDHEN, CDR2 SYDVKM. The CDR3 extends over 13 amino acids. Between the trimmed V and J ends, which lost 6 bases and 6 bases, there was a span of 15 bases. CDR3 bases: TGTGCCAGCAGGGCCGCAAGCCCGGGCGAGCAGTACTTC. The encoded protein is CASRAASPGEQYF.

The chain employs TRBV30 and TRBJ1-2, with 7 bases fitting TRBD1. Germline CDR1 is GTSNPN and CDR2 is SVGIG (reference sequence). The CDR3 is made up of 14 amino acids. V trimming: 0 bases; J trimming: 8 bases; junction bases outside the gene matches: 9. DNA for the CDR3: TGTGCCTGGAGTGTAGGGACAGCGTGGGACGGCTACACCTTC. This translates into CAWSVGTAWDGYTF.

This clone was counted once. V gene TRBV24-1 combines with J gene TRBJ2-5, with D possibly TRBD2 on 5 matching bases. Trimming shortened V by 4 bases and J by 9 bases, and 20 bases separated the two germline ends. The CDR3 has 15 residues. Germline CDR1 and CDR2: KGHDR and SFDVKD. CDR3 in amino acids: CATSELPPGNGAQYF. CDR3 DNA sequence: TGTGCCACCAGTGAGCTTCCCCCGGGGAATGGGGCCCAGTACTTC.

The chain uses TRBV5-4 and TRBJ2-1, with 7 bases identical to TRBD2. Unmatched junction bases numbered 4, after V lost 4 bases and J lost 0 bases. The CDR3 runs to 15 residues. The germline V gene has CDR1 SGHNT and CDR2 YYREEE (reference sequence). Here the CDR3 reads CASSIGLVSYNEQFF. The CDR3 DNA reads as TGTGCCAGCAGCATAGGACTAGTCTCCTACAATGAGCAGTTCTTC.

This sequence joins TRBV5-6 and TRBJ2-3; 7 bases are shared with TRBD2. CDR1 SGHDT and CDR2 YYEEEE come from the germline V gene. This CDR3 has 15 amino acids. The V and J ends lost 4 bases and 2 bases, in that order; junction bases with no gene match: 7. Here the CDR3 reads CASSPGAGYTDTQYF. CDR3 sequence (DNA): TGTGCCAGCAGCCCGGGAGCGGGGTACACAGATACGCAGTATTTT.

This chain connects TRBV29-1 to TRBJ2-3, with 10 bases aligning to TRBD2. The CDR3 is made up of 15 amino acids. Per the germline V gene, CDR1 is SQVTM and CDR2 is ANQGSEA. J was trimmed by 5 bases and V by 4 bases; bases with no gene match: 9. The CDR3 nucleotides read TGCAGCGTTGCGGTTGGGACTAGCGTTAGAGATACGCAGTATTTT. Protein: CSVAVGTSVRDTQYF.